Below are 23 T cell receptor beta chains sequenced from a single sample in a study of early T cells in non-severe SARS-CoV-2 infection listed by TCRdb under 2021. Library generation was performed with 5' RACE. These reads were obtained on a NextSeq 500. Through fastp at Q25 and MiXCR, TCRdb rebuilt clones from the public reads, retaining in-frame beta chains. Merged by CDR3 protein, the rows form single entries marked with the most common genes and DNA. Here the sample has about 28,000 distinct CDR3 sequences; under 6% occur a single time. The top ten constitute more than 5% of the sample. The sample consisted of whole blood. Receptors were obtained from an adult who was a healthcare worker with PCR-confirmed SARS-CoV-2 infection or an uninfected control (not recorded which).

Only a few counts were recorded for this clonotype. The V gene is TRBV7-2, the J gene TRBJ1-6, with D perhaps TRBD1 (5 bases). V lost 1 base and J lost 8, with 21 bases in between. The CDR3 totals 18 residues. The germline V gene encodes CDR1 SGHTA and CDR2 FQGNSA. The CDR3 is CASSLEGPGPTFHSPLHF. CDR3 DNA: TGTGCCAGCAGCTTAGAGGGGCCGGGCCCTACCTTCCATTCACCCCTCCACTTT. The full variable domain, in which reference TRBV7-2 and TRBJ1-6 provide the parts outside the CDR3, is GAGVSQSPSNKVTEKGKDVELRCDPISGHTALYWYRQSLGQGLEFLIYFQGNSAPDKSGLPSDRFSAERTGGSVSTLTIQRTQQEDSAVYLCASSLEGPGPTFHSPLHFGNGTRLTVT.

Ten or more counts support this clonotype. This chain links TRBV7-9 with TRBJ2-1; D remains ambiguous. V was pared by 5 bases and J by 0 bases, with 14 bases between. The CDR3 has 16 amino acids. Germline CDR1 SEHNR, CDR2 FQNEAQ (reference sequence). CDR3 in amino acids: CASSSFAQSSYNEQFF. As DNA, the CDR3 is TGTGCCAGCAGCAGCTTCGCGCAGAGCTCCTACAATGAGCAGTTCTTC.

This clonotype appeared many times. This chain joins TRBV28 and TRBJ2-5; no clear D gene. CDR1 and CDR2 from the germline V gene are MDHEN and SYDVKM. The CDR3 is 11 amino acids. V gave up 3 bases and J gave up 4 bases, with 3 bases separating them. The CDR3 region has the DNA TGTGCCAGCAGTTTCGTAGAGACCCAGTACTTC. It specifies CASSFVETQYF.

This clonotype showed up many times. The genes are TRBV29-1 and TRBJ2-2; D is unclear. The CDR3 loop spans 13 amino acids. Looked up from germline, CDR1 is SQVTM and CDR2 is ANQGSEA. Trimming left V 2 bases short and J 1 base short, with 5 bases between. The CDR3 nucleotides are TGCAGCGTTGAACTTTTGAACACCGGGGAGCTGTTTTTT. Its translation is CSVELLNTGELFF.

At least ten counts were recorded for this clonotype. The genes are TRBV7-3 and TRBJ1-1; perhaps TRBD1 as D (6 bases). V dropped 5 bases and J dropped 5 bases, with 18 bases sitting between them. The CDR3 covers 15 residues. Germline-derived CDR1 and CDR2 are SGHTA and FQGTGA. The CDR3 bases are TGTGCCAGCAGCCATAAGGGTCAGGGGCCAACTGAAGCTTTCTTT. Translation gives CASSHKGQGPTEAFF.

This clonotype was recorded many times. The rearrangement joins TRBV11-2 to TRBJ1-2; TRBD1 matches at 8 bases. Trimming removed 4 bases from V and 6 bases from J; junction bases left unmatched: 16. The CDR3 consists of 17 residues. Germline CDR1 reads SGHAT; CDR2 reads FQNNGV. In DNA, the CDR3 is TGTGCCAGCAGCTCACACCGAGACAGGGGAATTATCGATGGCTACACCTTC. Its translation is CASSSHRDRGIIDGYTF.

This chain joins TRBV6-5 and TRBJ2-7, with a weak D call TRBD1 (6 bases). Germline CDR1 reads MNHEY; CDR2 reads SVGAGI. V was pared by 6 bases and J by 3 bases, with 24 bases between. The CDR3 runs to 17 residues. CDR3 DNA: TGTGCCAGCAGACCCGGGACAATTTTGGTTCGGGACTACGAGCAGTACTTC. Residues: CASRPGTILVRDYEQYF.

This clonotype was counted many times. The chain uses TRBV4-2 and TRBJ2-1; 8 bases fit TRBD2. The CDR3 loop spans 17 amino acids. Trimming cost V 4 bases and J 9 bases; bases outside gene matches: 17. The germline CDR1 and CDR2 sequences are LGHNA and YNFKEQ. The DNA of the CDR3 is TGTGCCAGCAGCCCCCTTGTGGGTAGCGGGGCATTCACTGAGCAGTTCTTC. Translating it yields CASSPLVGSGAFTEQFF.

There are many counts of this clonotype. The chain links TRBV7-9 to TRBJ2-3; D might be TRBD1 (5 bases). Deletions cut 4 bases from V and 3 bases from J, with 8 bases between. Germline V gene lookup returns CDR1 SEHNR and CDR2 FQNEAQ (reference sequence). The CDR3 has 13 amino acids. The CDR3 DNA reads TGTGCCAGCAGCTCGACAGAGACAGATACGCAGTATTTT. Residues: CASSSTETDTQYF.

This clonotype was seen at least ten times. The chain is built from TRBV19 and TRBJ2-1; D remains unclear. CDR1 is LNHDA and CDR2 is SQIVND in the germline V gene (reference sequence). Trimming left V 7 bases short and J 5 bases short, with 18 bases between. This CDR3 comprises 15 residues. The CDR3: CASTPGPNRHNEQFF. DNA for the CDR3: TGTGCCAGTACCCCGGGTCCGAATCGGCACAATGAGCAGTTCTTC. Drawing the rest from reference TRBV19 and TRBJ2-1, the complete variable domain is DGGITQSPKYLFRKEGQNVTLSCEQNLNHDAMYWYRQDPGQGLRLIYYSQIVNDFQKGDIAEGYSVSREKKESFPLTVTSAQKNPTAFYLCASTPGPNRHNEQFFGPGTRLTVL.

This clonotype appeared many times. The rearrangement joins TRBV29-1 to TRBJ2-5; D is unclear. V lost 5 bases and J 2 bases, leaving 6 bases between the germline ends. This CDR3 is 11 amino acids long. The germline V gene has CDR1 SQVTM and CDR2 ANQGSEA. The CDR3 coding sequence is TGCAGCGTTCGGTTACAAGAGACCCAGTACTTC. Encoded protein: CSVRLQETQYF.

The table lists this clonotype with many counts. The J gene is TRBJ2-7, the V gene TRBV4-2; D gene ambiguous. Trimming removed 5 bases from V and 2 bases from J, with 13 bases in between. The V gene's germline CDR1 is LGHNA and CDR2 YNFKEQ. CDR3 length equals 14 residues. The CDR3 DNA reads TGTGCCAGCAGCTTCCGTGACACGACCTACGAGCAGTACTTC. This sequence encodes CASSFRDTTYEQYF.

This clonotype was seen repeatedly, ten times or more. The chain links TRBV10-3 to TRBJ1-1, with a weak D call TRBD1 (6 bases). The V end lost 6 bases, the J end lost 0 bases, and 14 bases lay between the germline ends. This CDR3 comprises 15 residues. Germline V gene lookup returns CDR1 ENHRY and CDR2 SYGVKD. The CDR3 sequence is CAIRGNDRMNTEAFF. CDR3 DNA sequence: TGTGCCATCAGGGGAAACGACAGGATGAACACTGAAGCTTTCTTT.

This clonotype was recorded at least ten times. The V call is TRBV20-1, the J call TRBJ2-3; 8 bases are shared with TRBD2. This CDR3 has 14 residues. V trimming: 5 bases; J trimming: 2 bases; junction bases outside the gene matches: 6. Germline CDR1 DFQATT, CDR2 SNEGSKA (reference sequence). Here the CDR3 reads CSAPKRGPTDTQYF. The CDR3, as DNA: TGCAGTGCTCCAAAGCGGGGGCCCACAGATACGCAGTATTTT.

The chain recombines TRBV30 with TRBJ2-3; 7 positions agree with TRBD2. The trim removed 4 bases at V and 0 bases at J, leaving 7 bases unmatched. The germline V gene has CDR1 GTSNPN and CDR2 SVGIG (reference sequence). The CDR3 length is 15 residues. In nucleotides, the CDR3 is TGTGCCTGGACGATTCTTAGCGGGAGCACAGATACGCAGTATTTT. As protein: CAWTILSGSTDTQYF.

This clonotype was recorded a few times. The rearrangement links TRBV4-3 to TRBJ2-2; 10 bases agree with TRBD1. The CDR3 consists of 15 residues. Germline loops: CDR1 LGHNA, CDR2 YSLEER. The V and J ends lost 1 base and 7 bases, in that order; junction bases with no gene match: 3. The CDR3 reads CASSQAGQGIGELFF. DNA of the CDR3: TGCGCCAGCAGCCAAGCGGGACAGGGGATCGGGGAGCTGTTTTTT.

J is TRBJ2-1 and V is TRBV4-1; TRBD2 matches 7 bases. Germline CDR1 is MGHRA and CDR2 is YSYEKL. V lost 0 bases and J lost 8; bases outside the gene matches: 10. This CDR3 is 16 amino acids long. Here the CDR3 DNA reads TGCGCCAGCAGCCAAGATCGCAGCGGGGCTGGGGATGAGCAGTTCTTC. This gives the protein CASSQDRSGAGDEQFF.

This chain connects TRBV7-2 to TRBJ1-1; D uncertain. The CDR3 is 13 amino acids. From germline, CDR1 is SGHTA and CDR2 FQGNSA. Between the trimmed V and J ends, which lost 1 base and 6 bases, there was a span of 9 bases. The CDR3 DNA follows: TGTGCCAGCAGCTTAGAAACAGTGCCTGAAGCTTTCTTT. This encodes CASSLETVPEAFF.

This clonotype was seen at least ten times. This rearrangement joins TRBV6-6 to TRBJ1-5, with D possibly TRBD1 on 6 matching bases. The CDR3 contains 16 residues. Trimming removed 6 bases at V and 7 bases at J, with 22 bases between. The germline gives CDR1 MNHNY, CDR2 SVGAGI (reference sequence). CDR3 coding DNA: TGTGCCAGCAGGGGATTATTCGGGACACCACAGCAGCCCCAGCATTTT. Protein product: CASRGLFGTPQQPQHF.

This clonotype was counted many times. V usage is TRBV24-1 and J usage is TRBJ2-2, with D possibly matching TRBD1 (5 bases). The CDR3 contains 13 residues. V was trimmed by 6 bases and J by 4 bases, leaving 8 bases between them. Germline V gives CDR1 KGHDR, CDR2 SFDVKD. The CDR3 region is CATSRQSTGELFF. The CDR3 region has the DNA TGTGCCACCAGTCGACAGAGCACCGGGGAGCTGTTTTTT.

This clonotype was recorded a few times. The chain links TRBV12-3 or TRBV12-4 to TRBJ2-5, with 8 bases lining up with TRBD2. V shed 8 bases and J 5 bases; nucleotides not matched to a gene: 13. This CDR3 has 15 amino acids. DNA for the CDR3: TGTGCCAGCTCTAACCGGGGGGGGCCGACGGAGACCCAGTACTTC. As protein: CASSNRGGPTETQYF.

This clonotype was observed at least ten times. The DNA for the CDR3 is TGTGCCAGCACTACAAGTACCGACGGGACACCTAGCACAGATACGCAGTATTTT. This sequence encodes CASTTSTDGTPSTDTQYF. This chain uses TRBV28 with TRBJ2-3; weak D call: TRBD1 (6 bases). Germline V CDR1 and CDR2: MDHEN, SYDVKM. The CDR3 is made up of 18 amino acids. Trimming cost V 7 bases and J 0 bases, with 23 bases left between them.

This chain connects TRBV19 to TRBJ2-5; 7 bases align to TRBD1. The CDR3 is made up of 15 amino acids. Germline V gene sequence: CDR1 LNHDA, CDR2 SQIVND (reference sequence). The junction had 9 bases not matched to a gene; V was cut back by 5 bases and J by 3 bases. The CDR3 DNA sequence: TGTGCCAGTAGTCCCACTCGAACAGGGGAAGAGACCCAGTACTTC. It encodes CASSPTRTGEETQYF.